This TCR beta chain was observed in a study of T cell changes during pregnancy in multiple sclerosis. TCRdb keeps only in-frame clones here, not all; method: immunoSEQ multiplex PCR. The sample lists 69,000 or so clones; roughly 92% were seen once. Germline trimming cut 0 bases from V and 0 bases from J; bases unmatched to any gene: 5. Germline V gene sequence: CDR1 SGHAT, CDR2 FQNNGV. CDR3 length: 18 residues. The sequence was collected from a female donor in good health, enrolled as a control in a pregnancy study. The material sequenced was peripheral blood, taken in the third trimester of pregnancy. This sequence joins TRBV11-2 and TRBJ2-6; 7 positions match TRBD2. CDR3 sequence (DNA): TGTGCCAGCAGCTTAGAACTAGCGAGTTACTCTGGGGCCAACGTCCTGACTTTC. This sequence encodes CASSLELASYSGANVLTF.